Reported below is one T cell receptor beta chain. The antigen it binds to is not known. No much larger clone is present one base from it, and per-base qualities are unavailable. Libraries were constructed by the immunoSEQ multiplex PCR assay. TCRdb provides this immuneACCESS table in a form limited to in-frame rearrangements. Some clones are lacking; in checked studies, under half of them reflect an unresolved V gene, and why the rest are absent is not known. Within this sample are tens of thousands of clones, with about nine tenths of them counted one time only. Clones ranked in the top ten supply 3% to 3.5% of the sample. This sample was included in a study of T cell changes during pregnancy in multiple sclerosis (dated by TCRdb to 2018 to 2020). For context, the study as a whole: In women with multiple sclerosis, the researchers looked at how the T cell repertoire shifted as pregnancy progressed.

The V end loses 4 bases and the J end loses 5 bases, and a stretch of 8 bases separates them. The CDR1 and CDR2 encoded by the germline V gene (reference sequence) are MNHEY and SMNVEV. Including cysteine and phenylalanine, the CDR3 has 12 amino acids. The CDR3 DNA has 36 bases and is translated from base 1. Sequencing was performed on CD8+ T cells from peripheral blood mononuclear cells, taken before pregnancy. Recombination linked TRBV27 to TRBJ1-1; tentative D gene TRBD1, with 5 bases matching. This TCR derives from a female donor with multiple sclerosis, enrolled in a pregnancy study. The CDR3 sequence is CASSWGGTEAFF. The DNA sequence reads TGTGCCAGCAGTTGGGGGGGAACTGAAGCTTTCTTT.